Below, one T cell receptor beta chain is given with its context. What it binds is unknown. PCR was performed using 60 Vbeta and 13 Jbeta primers. Sequencing was performed with immunoSEQ multiplex PCR; in TCRdb, only in-frame clones are kept and a portion is missing. The repertoire shows more than 200,000 clones; the top ten hold about 1%. CDR3 length: 13 amino acids. The V end lost 2 bases, the J end lost 4 bases, and 7 bases lay between the germline ends. Germline V gene data show CDR1 as SGHTA and CDR2 as FQGNSA. The data were obtained in a study of cytomegalovirus exposure and HLA in healthy donors. Study-level findings and limits: Evidence from a later analysis indicated that most CMV-associated TCR beta chains looked HLA-restricted. Rarity marked most TCR sequences, yet some public TCRs occurred in many donors.

This receptor was identified in a woman aged 25 to 39 in good health and CMV-seropositive. Sequencing used PBMCs. The J gene is TRBJ2-3, the V gene TRBV7-2, with D tentatively TRBD1 (6 bases). The CDR3 nucleotides read TGTGCCAGCAGCTTAACAGGGCCAGATACGCAGTATTTT. It codes for CASSLTGPDTQYF.